This T cell receptor (beta chain) was identified during a study of shared clonotypes between healthy human individuals. Turning to the study itself: Donors had three CD4 naive, three CD4 memory, two CD8 naive and one CD8 memory plate apiece.

Authors' processing steps: From ImmunoSEQ came sequences covering only the junction and carrying no quality scores, so filtering differed. TCRdb's copy holds only in-frame clones and misses some; the assay was immunoSEQ multiplex PCR. Clone size and the V and J calls come from that table; the DNA yielded D and trimming. The top ten clones hold roughly 0.13% of a sample with 2 million to 2.5 million clones, over 85% of them seen once. As regards this clone: The antigen remains unidentified.

Study results and caveats: Estimated clonotype richness was generally higher in naive than memory subsets.

This receptor was identified in a young man in good health. The sequencing sample was made of naive CD4+ T cells sorted from blood. Subset meaning: CD45RA+ positively selected.

In nucleotides, the CDR3 is TGTGCCAGCAGCTTACAAAATACAGAAAGGACTGAAGCTTTCTTT. Translating it yields CASSLQNTERTEAFF. The chain couples TRBV7-2 to TRBJ1-1, with D uncertain. V lost 2 bases and J 5 bases, leaving 15 bases between the germline ends. This CDR3 region has 15 residues. Germline lookup yields CDR1 SGHTA and CDR2 FQGNSA.